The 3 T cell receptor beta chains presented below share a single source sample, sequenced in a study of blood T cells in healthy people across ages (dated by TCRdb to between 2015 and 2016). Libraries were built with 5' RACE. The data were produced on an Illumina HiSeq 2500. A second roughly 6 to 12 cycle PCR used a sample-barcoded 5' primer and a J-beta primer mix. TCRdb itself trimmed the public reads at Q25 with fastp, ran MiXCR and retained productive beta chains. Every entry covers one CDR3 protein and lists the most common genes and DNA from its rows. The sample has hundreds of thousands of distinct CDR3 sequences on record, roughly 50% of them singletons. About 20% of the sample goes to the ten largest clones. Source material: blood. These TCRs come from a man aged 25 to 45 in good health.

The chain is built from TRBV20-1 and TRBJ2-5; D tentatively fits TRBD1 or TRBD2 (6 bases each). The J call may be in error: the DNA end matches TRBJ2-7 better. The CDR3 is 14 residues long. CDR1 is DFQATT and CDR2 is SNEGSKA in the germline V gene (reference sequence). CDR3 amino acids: CSARATGRMGEQYF. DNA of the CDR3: TGCAGTGCTAGAGCCACAGGGAGGATGGGCGAGCAGTACTTC.

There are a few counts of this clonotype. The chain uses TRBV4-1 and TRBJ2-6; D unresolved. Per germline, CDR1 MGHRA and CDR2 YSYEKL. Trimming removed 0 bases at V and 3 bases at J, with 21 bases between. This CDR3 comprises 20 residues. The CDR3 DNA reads TGCGCCAGCAGCCAAGATCAGCTCTCAGGTGGTGGCCGTGGGGCCAACGTCCTGACTTTC. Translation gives CASSQDQLSGGGRGANVLTF.

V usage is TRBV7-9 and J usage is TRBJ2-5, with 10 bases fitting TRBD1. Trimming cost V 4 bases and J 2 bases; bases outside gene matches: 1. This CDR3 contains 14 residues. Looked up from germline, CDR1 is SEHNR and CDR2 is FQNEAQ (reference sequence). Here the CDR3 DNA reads TGTGCCAGCAGCTGGACAGGGGGGCAAGAGACCCAGTACTTC. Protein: CASSWTGGQETQYF.